The clone carrying this T cell receptor (beta chain) was counted only a few times. Its cognate antigen is unknown. TCRdb redid the calling of the RT-PCR reads with MiXCR, one entry per CDR3 protein. This sample has hundreds of thousands of distinct CDR3 sequences, with 11% found just once. This specimen comes from a study of response to subunit inactivated influenza vaccine. Findings and limits, study-wide: Authors proposed each seasonal influenza vaccination draws in few new T cells.

The sequence came from a man aged 50 or older who received an inactivated influenza vaccine. The starting material was PBMCs from blood, obtained 40 to 50 days after vaccination.

The CDR3 DNA reads as TGTGCCAGCAGCTCACGCGACACCGTCACCGGGGAGCTGTTTTTT. It encodes CASSSRDTVTGELFF. The V gene is TRBV7-9, the J gene TRBJ2-2; no clear D gene. Germline V gene sequence: CDR1 SEHNR, CDR2 FQNEAQ (reference sequence). The CDR3 runs to 15 residues. V shed 4 bases and J shed 4 bases, with 13 bases lying between them.